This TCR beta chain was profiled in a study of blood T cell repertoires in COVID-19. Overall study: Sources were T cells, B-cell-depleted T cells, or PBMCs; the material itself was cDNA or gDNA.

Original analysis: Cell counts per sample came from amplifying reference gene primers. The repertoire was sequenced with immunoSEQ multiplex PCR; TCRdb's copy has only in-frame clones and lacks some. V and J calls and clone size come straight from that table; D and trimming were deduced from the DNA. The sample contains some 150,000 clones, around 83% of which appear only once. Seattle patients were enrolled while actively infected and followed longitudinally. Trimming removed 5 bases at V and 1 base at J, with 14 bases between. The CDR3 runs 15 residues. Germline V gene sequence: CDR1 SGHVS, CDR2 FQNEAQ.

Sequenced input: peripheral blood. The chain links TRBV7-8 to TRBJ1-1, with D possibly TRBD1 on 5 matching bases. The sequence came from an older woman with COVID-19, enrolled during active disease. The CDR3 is CASSNQGTGNTEAFF. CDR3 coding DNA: TGTGCCAGCAGCAACCAGGGCACAGGGAACACTGAAGCTTTCTTT.